In this sample, the clone carrying this TCR beta chain turned up a few times. This record belongs to a study of OX40 agonist ivuxolimab in advanced cancers. V was trimmed by 7 bases and J by 0 bases, leaving 11 bases between them. The V gene's germline CDR1 is SGHRS and CDR2 YFSETQ. The CDR3 runs to 13 residues. Generated by immunoSEQ multiplex PCR, the TCRdb table keeps only in-frame clones and is missing some. The sample includes roughly 66,000 clones, nearly 90% of them seen just once. This receptor was taken from an adult with an advanced solid tumor such as melanoma, head and neck, liver or kidney cancer. The specimen was CD4+ or CD8+ T cells sorted from blood, collected in a trial of the OX40 agonist ivuxolimab. The J gene is TRBJ2-7, the V gene TRBV5-1, with D unclear. The CDR3 DNA follows: TGCGCCAGCGCACAGTTGAACTCCTACGAGCAGTACTTC. This encodes CASAQLNSYEQYF.